Listed below are T cell receptor beta chains from one sample, sequenced in a study of T cell changes during pregnancy in multiple sclerosis. Assay: immunoSEQ multiplex PCR; the TCRdb copy retains only in-frame clones and omits some. The sample contains tens of thousands of clones, 92% of which appear only once. The specimen was peripheral blood, collected after pregnancy. All receptors derive from a female donor with multiple sclerosis, enrolled in a pregnancy study. Both conserved end residues are part of each CDR3. A D gene is named only where the DNA matches it firmly. Clone size appears in some rows only: once, few, many, or a class for an expanded clone.

abundance,v_gene,d_gene,j_gene,CDR3nt,CDR3aa
NA,TRBV6-1,TRBD1,TRBJ1-6,TGTGCCAGCAGTGACGCAGTACAGGGGGTCGGTTCACCCCTCCACTTT,CASSDAVQGVGSPLHF
NA,TRBV5-1,TRBD1,TRBJ2-7,TGCGCCAGCAGCTTGCAGGGGGTCTACGAGCAGTACTTC,CASSLQGVYEQYF
NA,TRBV12-5,TRBD2,TRBJ2-1,TGTGCTAGTGGTTTGCCCCACACTAGCGGGGGGGAGCACGAGCAGTTCTTC,CASGLPHTSGGEHEQFF
NA,TRBV4-2,NA,TRBJ2-3,TGTGCCAGCAGCCAAGATCGCGGGACGGGCACAGATACGCAGTATTTT,CASSQDRGTGTDTQYF
NA,TRBV6-1,TRBD2,TRBJ2-4,TGTGCCAGCAGTGAGGGGCTAGCGGGAGGCAAAAACATTCAGTACTTC,CASSEGLAGGKNIQYF
NA,TRBV10-2,NA,TRBJ2-7,TGCGCCAGCAGTGTAGCAGACGAGCAGTACTTC,CASSVADEQYF
NA,TRBV7-2,NA,TRBJ1-2,TGTGCCAGCAGCTCCCCCGGGAGTGACAGCATGAACTATGGCTACACCTTC,CASSSPGSDSMNYGYTF
NA,TRBV19,NA,TRBJ2-4,TGTGCCAGTAGTATAGCGGAAGGGGCGCAAAACATTCAGTACTTC,CASSIAEGAQNIQYF
NA,TRBV6-1,NA,TRBJ1-1,TGTGCCAGCAGTCTCAGGCAAATGAACACTGAAGCTTTCTTT,CASSLRQMNTEAFF
NA,TRBV5-6,NA,TRBJ2-7,TGTGCCAGCAGCTTGCCCAGGGCCTACGAGCAGTACTTC,CASSLPRAYEQYF
NA,TRBV4-3,TRBD2,TRBJ2-1,TGCGCCAGCAGCCAAGATGGGTCTAGCGGGGATGCCTACAATGAGCAGTTCTTC,CASSQDGSSGDAYNEQFF
NA,TRBV19,TRBD2,TRBJ2-7,TGTGCCAGTAGTATCACGCCCAGCGGGAACCACGAGCAGTACTTC,CASSITPSGNHEQYF
once,TRBV6-5,NA,TRBJ1-2,TGTGCCAGCAGTTCCTCCGGGGGGGGTGCGAATGGCTACACCTTC,CASSSSGGGANGYTF
NA,TRBV7-8,NA,TRBJ1-2,TGTGCCAGCAGCAAAGACCTTGGGGGGTATGGCTACACCTTC,CASSKDLGGYGYTF
NA,TRBV5-1,NA,TRBJ1-2,TGCGCCAGCAGCTTGGTGTCCGGGATCCTCGGTGTTGGGGGCTACACCTTC,CASSLVSGILGVGGYTF
NA,TRBV10-3,NA,TRBJ1-5,TGTGCCATCAGTGAGTTAAGCTCCAATCAGCCCCAGCATTTT,CAISELSSNQPQHF
NA,TRBV5-1,TRBD2,TRBJ2-5,TGCGCCAGCAGCTTGAGCGGGGTCCAGTACTTC,CASSLSGVQYF
NA,TRBV5-1,TRBD1,TRBJ1-4,TGCGCCAGCAGCTTGGGACAGGGGGCGCCTAATGAAAAACTGTTTTTT,CASSLGQGAPNEKLFF
NA,TRBV27,TRBD1,TRBJ2-1,TGTGCCAGCAGGGGACAGGGGTACAATGAGCAGTTCTTC,CASRGQGYNEQFF
NA,TRBV5-6,TRBD1,TRBJ1-4,TGTGCCAGCAGGAGACAGGGGTTGGATGAAAAACTGTTTTTT,CASRRQGLDEKLFF
NA,TRBV5-1,TRBD1,TRBJ1-2,TGCGCCAGCAGCTTGAACGCAGGGGGCGCCTATGGCTACACCTTC,CASSLNAGGAYGYTF
NA,TRBV6-5,TRBD2,TRBJ2-3,TGTGCCAGCAGTTACTCGCTAGCGGGGGGAGCAGATACGCAGTATTTT,CASSYSLAGGADTQYF
few,TRBV6-1,TRBD1,TRBJ1-2,TGTGCCAGCAGTGAACACAGGGGACAGAACTATGGCTACACCTTC,CASSEHRGQNYGYTF
NA,TRBV4-3,NA,TRBJ1-2,TGCGCCAGCAGCCGGGGAGGCGACTATGGCTACACCTTC,CASSRGGDYGYTF
NA,TRBV6-5,NA,TRBJ1-4,TGTGCCAGCAGTTATCAAACTCCGGCCGGGTATGAAAAACTGTTTTTT,CASSYQTPAGYEKLFF
few,TRBV5-6,NA,TRBJ1-3,TGTGCCAGCAGCTCGGGACTCCGCTCTGGAAACACCATATATTTT,CASSSGLRSGNTIYF
NA,TRBV30,NA,TRBJ2-7,TGTGCCTGGAGTTCATTCTCAGGAGGGGCGCACTACGAGCAGTACTTC,CAWSSFSGGAHYEQYF
NA,TRBV7-9,TRBD2,TRBJ2-7,TGTGCCAGCAGCCCACTCAAAGGGACTAGCGGGAGCCCTTGCGAGCAGTACTTC,CASSPLKGTSGSPCEQYF
NA,TRBV28,NA,TRBJ2-7,TGTGCCAGCAGCCGGCGGGGCCCAAGCTCCTACGAGCAGTACTTC,CASSRRGPSSYEQYF
NA,TRBV27,NA,TRBJ1-2,TGTGCCAGCAGTAGAACAGGGAAAAGGTATGGCTACACCTTC,CASSRTGKRYGYTF
NA,TRBV7-8,TRBD2,TRBJ2-7,TGTGCCAGCAGCCCCTTTGGGGGGGTAGGGGTCGAGCAGTACTTC,CASSPFGGVGVEQYF
NA,TRBV30,NA,TRBJ2-7,TGTGCCTGGACCCGGGACAACTCTTACGAGCAGTACTTC,CAWTRDNSYEQYF
NA,TRBV11-2,TRBD2,TRBJ2-1,TGTGCCAGCAGCTTAGCCCTCATAGCGGGTTACAATGAGCAGTTCTTC,CASSLALIAGYNEQFF
NA,TRBV6-6,NA,TRBJ1-4,TGTGCCAGCAGTTTTGGAACAGCTAATGAAAAACTGTTTTTT,CASSFGTANEKLFF
once,TRBV6-5,TRBD1,TRBJ1-4,TGTGCCAGCAGGCTGACAGGGCGGGATGAAAAACTGTTTTTT,CASRLTGRDEKLFF
once,TRBV5-4,NA,TRBJ1-1,TGTGCCAGCAGCTGGACACTGGGTAGTCCCCTGAACACTGAAGCTTTCTTT,CASSWTLGSPLNTEAFF
NA,TRBV27,NA,TRBJ2-7,TGTGCCAGCAGTTTGACAGACTCCTACGAGCAGTACTTC,CASSLTDSYEQYF
once,TRBV19,NA,TRBJ2-7,TGTGCCAGCACTGGACATGGTTACGAGCAGTACTTC,CASTGHGYEQYF
NA,TRBV29-1,NA,TRBJ2-2,TGCAGCGTCATGACAGAGAACACCGGGGAGCTGTTTTTT,CSVMTENTGELFF
NA,TRBV2,NA,TRBJ1-1,TGTGCCAGCAGTGAGGAGGAAGGCATGAACACTGAAGCTTTCTTT,CASSEEEGMNTEAFF
NA,TRBV6-1,TRBD1,TRBJ2-5,TGTGCCAGCAGCCAGGGACAGGGGGCCGGAGAGACCCAGTACTTC,CASSQGQGAGETQYF
once,TRBV19,NA,TRBJ2-6,TGTGCCAGCAAGACAGGAGCAAGCTCTGGGGCCAACGTCCTGACTTTC,CASKTGASSGANVLTF